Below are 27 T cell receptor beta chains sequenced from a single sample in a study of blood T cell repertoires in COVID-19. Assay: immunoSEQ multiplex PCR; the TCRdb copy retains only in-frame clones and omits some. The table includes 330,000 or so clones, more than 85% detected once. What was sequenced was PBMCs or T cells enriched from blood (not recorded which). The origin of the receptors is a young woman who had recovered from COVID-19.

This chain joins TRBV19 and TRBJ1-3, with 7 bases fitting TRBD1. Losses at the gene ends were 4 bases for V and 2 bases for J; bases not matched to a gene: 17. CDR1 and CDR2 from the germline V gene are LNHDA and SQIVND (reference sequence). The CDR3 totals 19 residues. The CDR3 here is CASSTLGSWRQGAGNTIYF. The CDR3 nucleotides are TGTGCCAGTAGTACCCTAGGATCCTGGAGACAGGGCGCTGGAAACACCATATATTTT.

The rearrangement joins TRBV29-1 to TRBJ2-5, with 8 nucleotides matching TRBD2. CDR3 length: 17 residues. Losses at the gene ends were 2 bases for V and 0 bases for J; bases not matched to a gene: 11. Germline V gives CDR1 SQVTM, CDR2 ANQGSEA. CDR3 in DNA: TGCAGCGTTGAAAAGCGGGAGCAACCTAAGTACCAAGAGACCCAGTACTTC. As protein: CSVEKREQPKYQETQYF.

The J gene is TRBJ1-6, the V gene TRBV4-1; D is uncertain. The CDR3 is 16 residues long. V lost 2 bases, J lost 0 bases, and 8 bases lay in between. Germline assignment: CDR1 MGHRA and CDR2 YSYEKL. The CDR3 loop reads CASSQLPSSYNSPLHF. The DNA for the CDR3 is TGCGCCAGCAGCCAACTACCGAGCTCCTATAATTCACCCCTCCACTTT.

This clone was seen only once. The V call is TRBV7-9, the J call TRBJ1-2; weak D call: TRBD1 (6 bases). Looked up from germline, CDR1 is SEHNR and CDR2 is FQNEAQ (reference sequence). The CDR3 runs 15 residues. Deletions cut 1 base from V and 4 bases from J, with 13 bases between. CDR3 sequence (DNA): TGTGCCAGCAGCTTAGGCCCGGACAGTTCCTATGGCTACACCTTC. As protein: CASSLGPDSSYGYTF.

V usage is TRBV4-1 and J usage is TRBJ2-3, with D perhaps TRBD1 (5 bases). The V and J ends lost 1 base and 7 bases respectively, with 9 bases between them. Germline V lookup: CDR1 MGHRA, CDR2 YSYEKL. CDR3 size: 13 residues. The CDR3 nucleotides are TGCGCCAGCAGCCAAGTTCAGGGAAATACGCAGTATTTT. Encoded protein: CASSQVQGNTQYF.

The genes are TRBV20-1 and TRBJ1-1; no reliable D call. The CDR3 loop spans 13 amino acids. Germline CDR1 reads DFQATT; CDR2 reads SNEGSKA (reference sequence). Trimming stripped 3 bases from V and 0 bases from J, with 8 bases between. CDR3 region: CSASSQMNTEAFF. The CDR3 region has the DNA TGCAGTGCTAGTTCACAGATGAACACTGAAGCTTTCTTT.

CDR3 nucleotides: TGTGCCAGCAGCTTAGGGCAGGGAACTTATTACAATGAGCAGTTCTTC. This sequence encodes CASSLGQGTYYNEQFF. The chain employs TRBV11-2 and TRBJ2-1; TRBD1 is a possible D gene (5 bases). Germline loops: CDR1 SGHAT, CDR2 FQNNGV. Trimming took 1 base from V and 4 from J, leaving 14 bases between them. The length of the CDR3 is 16 residues.

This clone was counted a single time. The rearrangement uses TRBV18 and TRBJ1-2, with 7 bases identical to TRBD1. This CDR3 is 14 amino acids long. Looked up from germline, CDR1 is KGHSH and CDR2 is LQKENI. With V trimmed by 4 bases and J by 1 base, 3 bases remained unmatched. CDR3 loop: CASSRDSYNYGYTF. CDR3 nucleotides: TGTGCCAGCTCACGGGACAGTTATAACTATGGCTACACCTTC.

CDR3 sequence reads: CASSSGVNTGELFF. The CDR3 coding sequence is TGTGCCAGCAGCTCAGGGGTTAACACCGGGGAGCTGTTTTTT. The V gene is TRBV9, the J gene TRBJ2-2, with a tentative D call TRBD1 (6 bases). Germline V gene sequence: CDR1 SGDLS, CDR2 YYNGEE. The CDR3 is made up of 14 amino acids. The V gene lost 4 bases and the J gene lost 2 bases, with 9 bases spanning the gap. The whole variable domain, filled in from reference TRBV9 and TRBJ2-2, reads DSGVTQTPKHLITATGQRVTLRCSPRSGDLSVYWYQQSLDQGLQFLIQYYNGEERAKGNILERFSAQQFPDLHSELNLSSLELGDSALYFCASSSGVNTGELFFGEGSRLTVL.

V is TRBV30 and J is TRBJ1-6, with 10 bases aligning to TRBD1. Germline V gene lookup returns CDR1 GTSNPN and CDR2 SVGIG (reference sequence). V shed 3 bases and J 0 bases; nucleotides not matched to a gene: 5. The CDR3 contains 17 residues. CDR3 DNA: TGTGCCTGGAGGGGGACAGGGGTTCCCTCCTATAATTCACCCCTCCACTTT. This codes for CAWRGTGVPSYNSPLHF.

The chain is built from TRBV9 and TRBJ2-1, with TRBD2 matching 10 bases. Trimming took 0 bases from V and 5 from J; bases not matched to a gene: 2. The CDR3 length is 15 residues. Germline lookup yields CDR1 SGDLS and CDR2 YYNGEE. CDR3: CASSVGLAGDNEQFF. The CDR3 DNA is TGTGCCAGCAGCGTAGGGCTAGCGGGAGACAATGAGCAGTTCTTC.

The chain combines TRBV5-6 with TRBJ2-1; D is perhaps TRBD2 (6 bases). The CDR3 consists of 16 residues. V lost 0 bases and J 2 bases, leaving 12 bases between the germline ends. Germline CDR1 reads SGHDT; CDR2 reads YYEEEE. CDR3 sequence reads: CASSLGPSVTYNEQFF. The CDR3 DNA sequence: TGTGCCAGCAGCTTGGGACCTAGCGTAACCTACAATGAGCAGTTCTTC.

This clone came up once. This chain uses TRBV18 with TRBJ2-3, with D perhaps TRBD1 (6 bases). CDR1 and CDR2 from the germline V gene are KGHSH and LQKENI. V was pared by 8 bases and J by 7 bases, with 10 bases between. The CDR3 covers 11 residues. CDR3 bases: TGTGCCAGCGCAAGGGACAATACGCAGTATTTT. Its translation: CASARDNTQYF.

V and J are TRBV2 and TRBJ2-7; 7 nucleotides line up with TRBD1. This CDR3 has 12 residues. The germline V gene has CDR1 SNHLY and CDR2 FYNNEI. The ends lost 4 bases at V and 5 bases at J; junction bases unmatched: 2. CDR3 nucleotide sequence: TGTGCCAGCAGTGGGGACAGCAACGAGCAGTACTTC. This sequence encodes CASSGDSNEQYF.

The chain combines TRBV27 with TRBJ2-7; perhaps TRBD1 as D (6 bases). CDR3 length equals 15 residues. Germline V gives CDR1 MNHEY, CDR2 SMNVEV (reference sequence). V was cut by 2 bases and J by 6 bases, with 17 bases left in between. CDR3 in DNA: TGTGCCAGCAGTTTAAGGGGGAACGCAGCTGGCGAGCAGTACTTC. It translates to CASSLRGNAAGEQYF.

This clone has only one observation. This CDR3 is CASSQTADNSPLHF. CDR3 in DNA: TGTGCCAGCAGCCAGACAGCAGATAATTCACCCCTCCACTTT. J is TRBJ1-6 and V is TRBV5-5, with TRBD1 as a possible D gene (5 bases). Germline CDR1 is SGHKS and CDR2 is YYEKEE (reference sequence). The germline V and J ends were trimmed by 4 bases and 5 bases, with 10 bases remaining between them. This CDR3 region has 14 residues.

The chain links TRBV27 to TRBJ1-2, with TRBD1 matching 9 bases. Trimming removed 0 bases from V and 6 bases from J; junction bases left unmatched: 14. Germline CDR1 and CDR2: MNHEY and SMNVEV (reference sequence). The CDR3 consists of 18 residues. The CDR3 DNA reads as TGTGCCAGCAGTTTATCGCGGCTCGGGACAGGGTCGCCCCATGGCTACACCTTC. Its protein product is CASSLSRLGTGSPHGYTF.

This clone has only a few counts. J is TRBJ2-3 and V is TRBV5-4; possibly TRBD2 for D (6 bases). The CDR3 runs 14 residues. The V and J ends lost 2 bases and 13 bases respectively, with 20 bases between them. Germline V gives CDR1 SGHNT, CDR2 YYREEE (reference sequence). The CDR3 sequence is CASSFDYGGDREYF. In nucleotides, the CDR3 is TGTGCCAGCAGCTTCGATTACGGGGGAGATAGGGAGTATTTT. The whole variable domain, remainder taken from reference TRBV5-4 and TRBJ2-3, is ETGVTQSPTHLIKTRGQQVTLRCSSQSGHNTVSWYQQALGQGPQFIFQYYREEENGRGNFPPRFSGLQFPNYSSELNVNALELDDSALYLCASSFDYGGDREYFGPGTRLTVL.

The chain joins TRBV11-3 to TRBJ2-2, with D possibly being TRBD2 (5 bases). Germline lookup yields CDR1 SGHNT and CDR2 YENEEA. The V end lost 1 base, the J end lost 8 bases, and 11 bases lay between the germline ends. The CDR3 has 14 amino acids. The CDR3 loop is CASSLGERLGELFF. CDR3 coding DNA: TGTGCCAGCAGCTTAGGCGAGCGGCTGGGGGAGCTGTTTTTT.

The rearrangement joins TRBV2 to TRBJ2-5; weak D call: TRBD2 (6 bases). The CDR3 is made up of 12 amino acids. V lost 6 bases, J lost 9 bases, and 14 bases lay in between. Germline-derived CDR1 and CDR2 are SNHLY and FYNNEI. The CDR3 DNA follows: TGTGCCAGCAGAGGGGACTCAGATTCCCAGTACTTC. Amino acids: CASRGDSDSQYF.

The CDR3 DNA follows: TGTGCCAGCTCGCCCTCTAGCGGCAACCTGACTTTGGATAGCACCGGGGAGCTGTTTTTT. It translates to CASSPSSGNLTLDSTGELFF. V gene TRBV18 combines with J gene TRBJ2-2; TRBD2 matches at 7 bases. The germline V gene encodes CDR1 KGHSH and CDR2 LQKENI. The CDR3 has 20 amino acids. With 6 bases clipped from V and 4 bases from J, the junction kept 23 bases outside the gene matches.

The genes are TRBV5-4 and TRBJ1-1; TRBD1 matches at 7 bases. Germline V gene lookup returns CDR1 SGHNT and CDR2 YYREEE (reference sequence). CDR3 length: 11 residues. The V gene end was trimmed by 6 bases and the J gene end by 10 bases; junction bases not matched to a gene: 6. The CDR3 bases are TGTGCCAGCAACACGGGACAGCGAGCTTTCTTT. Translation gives CASNTGQRAFF.

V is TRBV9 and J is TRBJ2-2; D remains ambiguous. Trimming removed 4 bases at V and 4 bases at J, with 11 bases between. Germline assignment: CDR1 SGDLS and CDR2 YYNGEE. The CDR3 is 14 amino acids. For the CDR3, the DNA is TGTGCCAGCAGCCTTGGAGCAAGCACCGGGGAGCTGTTTTTT. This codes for CASSLGASTGELFF.

The chain's CDR3 is CASSVGVASSPLHF. CDR3 DNA sequence: TGTGCCAGCAGCGTAGGTGTAGCAAGCTCACCCCTCCACTTT. The gene calls are TRBV9 and TRBJ1-6, with unresolved D. Trimming cost V 0 bases and J 10 bases, with 11 bases left between them. In germline, CDR1 is SGDLS, CDR2 YYNGEE. The CDR3 consists of 14 residues.

Here the CDR3 reads CASSQDLRREGRLGANVLTF. CDR3 sequence (DNA): TGTGCCAGCAGCCAAGACTTGCGGCGGGAGGGCCGTTTAGGGGCCAACGTCCTGACTTTC. The chain is built from TRBV3-1 (or the pseudogene TRBV3-2) and TRBJ2-6, with 9 bases that match TRBD2. This CDR3 has 20 residues. Germline V CDR1 and CDR2: LGHDT, YNNKEL (reference sequence). Trimming cost V 0 bases and J 4 bases; bases outside gene matches: 13.

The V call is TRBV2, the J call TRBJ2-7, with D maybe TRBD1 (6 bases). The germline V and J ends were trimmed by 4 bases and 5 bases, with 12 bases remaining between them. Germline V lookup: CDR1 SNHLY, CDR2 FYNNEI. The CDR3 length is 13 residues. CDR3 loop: CASSVQGYNEQYF. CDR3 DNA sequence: TGTGCCAGCAGTGTTCAGGGGTACAACGAGCAGTACTTC.

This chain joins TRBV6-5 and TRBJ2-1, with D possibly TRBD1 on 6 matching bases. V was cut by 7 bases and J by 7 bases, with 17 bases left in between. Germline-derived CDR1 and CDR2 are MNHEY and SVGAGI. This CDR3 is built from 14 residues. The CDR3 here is CASTNQLQGNEQFF. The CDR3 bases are TGTGCCAGCACCAACCAATTACAGGGTAATGAGCAGTTCTTC.